Reported below is one T cell receptor beta chain. Its antigen remains unidentified. An end of the junction differs from the germline gene, which may be a read error. These data belong to a study of tumor-infiltrating lymphocytes in primary liver carcinoma. About the research overall: Primary liver carcinomas in the patients were surgically resected.

Unsorted whole blood served as the source of blood RNA, and germline DNA was extracted as well. Study-wide points: Because of bulk unsorted sampling, CD4+ and CD8+ repertoires were not subjected to comparison. For tumor-adjacent and tumor-blood pairs, overlap was less than that seen for tumor region pairs. Tumor top-250-clone fraction significantly exceeded that of blood (p = 0.039).

A primer in the constant region served to generate TCR beta cDNA from roughly 520 ng of total RNA. Slightly modified ARM-PCR, run as three nested multiplex PCR rounds, produced the TCR beta libraries. TCRdb processed the multiplex PCR reads anew with MiXCR; each CDR3 protein has one entry. The sample gives roughly 180,000 distinct CDR3 sequences, roughly 60% of which show up once; approximately 65% is in the top ten. The clonotype originates from a man aged 35 to 55 with primary liver carcinoma and hepatitis B virus infection. Sequenced: peripheral blood.

In DNA, the CDR3 is TGTGCCAGCAGTCTTACGACAGGATCGTGGGAGACCCAGTACTTT. Amino acids: CASSLTTGSWETQYF. The chain combines TRBV11-2 with TRBJ2-5; perhaps TRBD1 as D (6 bases). There are 15 residues in the CDR3. Germline lookup yields CDR1 SGHAT and CDR2 FQNNGV.